This T cell receptor beta chain was sequenced during a study of T cells after yellow fever vaccination. Study-wide findings and caveats: Reappearance after the booster was observed for most primary-vaccination clones (roughly 97% CD4, roughly 90% CD8). FACS-sorted repertoires might harbor abundant contaminating clonotypes from the bulk population. The secondary T-cell response peaked on day 5, not day 15, but was weaker.

It was through 5'RACE template switching that TCR cDNA was made, with a universal primer site and UMIs added. TCRdb re-called the 5' RACE reads with MiXCR, one entry per CDR3 protein. The sample lists 400,000 or so distinct CDR3 sequences, 15% to 20% occurring once. On this clonotype: The antigen remains undetermined.

The germline gives CDR1 MGHRA, CDR2 YSYEKL. V lost 0 bases to trimming and J lost 5 bases, with 8 bases between them. The CDR3 is made up of 13 amino acids. The V call is TRBV4-1, the J call TRBJ2-7, with D unclear. The sequenced sample was PBMCs, obtained before the yellow fever booster vaccination. The TCR comes from a man between 18 and 35 years old who received the YFV17D yellow fever vaccine. The CDR3 reads CASSQDMGNEQYF. CDR3 sequence (DNA): TGCGCCAGCAGCCAAGATATGGGGAACGAGCAGTACTTC.